This T cell receptor (beta chain) emerged from a study of blood T cell repertoires in COVID-19. Across the whole study: The origin of the acute and convalescent COVID-19 samples was the United States, Italy and Spain. T cells, B-cell-depleted T cells, or PBMCs supplied cDNA or gDNA.

The germline V gene has CDR1 GTSNPN and CDR2 SVGIG (reference sequence). This CDR3 spans 13 amino acids. The junction had 4 bases not matched to a gene; V was cut back by 0 bases and J by 5 bases. This table comes from immunoSEQ multiplex PCR, and its TCRdb copy is limited to in-frame clones, with some not included. The profile covers about 30,000 clones, with around 88% appearing a single time and around a quarter taken by the ten largest. The sequence was obtained from a human donor in a cohort sampled during active COVID-19. The sample consisted of peripheral blood. This chain links TRBV30 with TRBJ2-7; TRBD1 matches at 7 bases. This CDR3 reads CAWSVRQGNEQYF. CDR3 bases: TGTGCCTGGAGTGTACGACAGGGTAACGAGCAGTACTTC.